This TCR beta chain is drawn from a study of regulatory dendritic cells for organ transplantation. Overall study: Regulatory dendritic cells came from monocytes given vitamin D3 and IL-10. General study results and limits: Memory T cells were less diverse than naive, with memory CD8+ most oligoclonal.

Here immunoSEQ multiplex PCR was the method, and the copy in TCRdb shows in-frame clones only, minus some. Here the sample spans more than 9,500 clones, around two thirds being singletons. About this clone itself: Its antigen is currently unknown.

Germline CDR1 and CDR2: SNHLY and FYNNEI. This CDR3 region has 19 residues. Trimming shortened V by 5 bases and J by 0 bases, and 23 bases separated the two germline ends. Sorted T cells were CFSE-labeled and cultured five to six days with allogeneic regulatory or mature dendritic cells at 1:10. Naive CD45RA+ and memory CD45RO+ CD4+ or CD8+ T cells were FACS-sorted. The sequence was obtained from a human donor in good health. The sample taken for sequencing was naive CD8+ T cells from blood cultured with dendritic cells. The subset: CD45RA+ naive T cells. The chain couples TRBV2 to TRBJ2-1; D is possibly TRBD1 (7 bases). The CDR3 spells CASSPLQGTRGYSYNEQFF. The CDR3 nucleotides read TGTGCCAGCAGTCCCTTACAGGGGACGCGGGGTTACTCCTACAATGAGCAGTTCTTC. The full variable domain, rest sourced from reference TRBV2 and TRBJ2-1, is EPEVTQTPSHQVTQMGQEVILRCVPISNHLYFYWYRQILGQKVEFLVSFYNNEISEKSEIFDDQFSVERPDGSNFTLKIRSTKLEDSAMYFCASSPLQGTRGYSYNEQFFGPGTRLTVL.